This T cell receptor beta chain was sequenced during a study of cytomegalovirus exposure and HLA in healthy donors. General study findings and limits: TCR beta sequences reportedly predicted the HLA-A and HLA-B alleles of most subjects accurately.

Germline V gene data show CDR1 as SGHVS and CDR2 as FNYEAQ. V gave up 0 bases and J gave up 8 bases, with 16 bases separating them. CDR3 size: 16 residues. Researchers ran the PCR with 60 Vbeta and 13 Jbeta primers. TCRdb keeps only in-frame clones here, not all; method: immunoSEQ multiplex PCR. Of about 150,000 clones in the sample, around 80% were seen once. Note on this clone: Its antigen is still unknown.

The material sequenced was PBMCs. The TCR originated in a man aged 40-49 years in good health and CMV-seropositive. The chain combines TRBV7-6 with TRBJ1-4, with no clear D. CDR3 residues: CASSLARGMSGEKLFF. CDR3 nucleotides: TGTGCCAGCAGCTTAGCGAGAGGGATGAGTGGAGAAAAACTGTTTTTT.